The rows below give T cell receptor beta chains drawn from one sample of a study of glioma-infiltrating T cells after dendritic cell vaccination. TCRdb keeps only in-frame clones here, not all; method: immunoSEQ multiplex PCR. There are approximately 48,000 clones in the sample; roughly 87% occur only once, and approximately 10% lies in the top ten. The specimen comprised blood, sampled before dendritic cell vaccination. These receptors all come from a human donor with glioblastoma. Each CDR3 is given with its conserved first and last residue. Fields, in order: J gene, D gene, clone size, V gene, CDR3 protein, CDR3 DNA. D genes are given only for firm matches. Some rows have no size entry. The others give once, few or many, or a class for an expanded clone.

J gene: TRBJ2-7; D gene: .; clone size: .; V gene: TRBV28; CDR3 protein: CASSSQLLEQYF; CDR3 DNA: TGTGCCAGCAGTTCCCAACTCCTCGAGCAGTACTTC
J gene: TRBJ2-1; D gene: TRBD2; clone size: .; V gene: TRBV27; CDR3 protein: CASSFMGSGTSGRARNEQFF; CDR3 DNA: TGTGCCAGCAGTTTTATGGGGTCCGGGACTAGCGGGAGGGCCCGGAATGAGCAGTTCTTC
J gene: TRBJ1-6; D gene: .; clone size: .; V gene: TRBV7-9; CDR3 protein: CASSFPTENSPLHF; CDR3 DNA: TGTGCCAGCAGCTTCCCGACAGAGAATTCACCCCTCCACTTT
J gene: TRBJ2-2; D gene: .; clone size: .; V gene: TRBV4-2; CDR3 protein: CASSHLGASNTGELFF; CDR3 DNA: TGTGCCAGCAGCCACCTGGGAGCCTCGAACACCGGGGAGCTGTTTTTT
J gene: TRBJ1-4; D gene: .; clone size: once; V gene: TRBV18; CDR3 protein: CASSPGAARPATNEKLFF; CDR3 DNA: TGTGCCAGCTCACCAGGGGCAGCCCGACCGGCAACTAATGAAAAACTGTTTTTT
J gene: TRBJ2-3; D gene: TRBD2; clone size: few; V gene: TRBV19; CDR3 protein: CAGGEAGAGTDTQYF; CDR3 DNA: TGTGCCGGAGGAGAAGCGGGAGCGGGCACAGATACGCAGTATTTT
J gene: TRBJ1-3; D gene: .; clone size: .; V gene: TRBV11-2; CDR3 protein: CASSSRVSSYGNTIYF; CDR3 DNA: TGTGCCAGCAGCTCTCGAGTCTCGTCTTATGGAAACACCATATATTTT
J gene: TRBJ2-1; D gene: TRBD2; clone size: few; V gene: TRBV29-1; CDR3 protein: CSVGLAGGSYNEQFF; CDR3 DNA: TGCAGCGTTGGACTAGCGGGGGGCTCCTACAATGAGCAGTTCTTC
J gene: TRBJ2-2; D gene: TRBD2; clone size: .; V gene: TRBV10-3; CDR3 protein: CAISEGTSGSKTGELFF; CDR3 DNA: TGTGCCATCAGTGAGGGGACTAGCGGGAGTAAAACCGGGGAGCTGTTTTTT
J gene: TRBJ2-4; D gene: TRBD2; clone size: .; V gene: TRBV19; CDR3 protein: CASSMVTSGGGKNIQYF; CDR3 DNA: TGTGCCAGTAGTATGGTGACTAGCGGGGGGGGCAAAAACATTCAGTACTTC
J gene: TRBJ2-7; D gene: TRBD1; clone size: .; V gene: TRBV14; CDR3 protein: CASSQGGQGNDEQYF; CDR3 DNA: TGTGCCAGCAGCCAAGGGGGACAGGGTAACGACGAGCAGTACTTC
J gene: TRBJ1-4; D gene: .; clone size: .; V gene: TRBV5-1; CDR3 protein: CASSFQGEAIGAEKLFF; CDR3 DNA: TGCGCCAGCAGCTTCCAAGGCGAGGCGATAGGGGCTGAAAAACTGTTTTTT
J gene: TRBJ2-7; D gene: TRBD2; clone size: .; V gene: TRBV7-9; CDR3 protein: CASRPTGLAGGEQYF; CDR3 DNA: TGTGCCAGCAGACCCACGGGACTAGCGGGAGGAGAGCAGTACTTC
J gene: TRBJ1-2; D gene: .; clone size: once; V gene: TRBV6-7; CDR3 protein: CASSYSKAAYGPGGYTF; CDR3 DNA: TGTGCCAGCAGTTACTCGAAAGCAGCCTATGGACCGGGGGGCTACACCTTC
J gene: TRBJ2-1; D gene: .; clone size: .; V gene: TRBV30; CDR3 protein: CAWSATSRDQFF; CDR3 DNA: TGTGCCTGGAGTGCTACGTCGCGCGATCAGTTCTTC
J gene: TRBJ2-1; D gene: .; clone size: .; V gene: TRBV19; CDR3 protein: CASKSSGAQNEQFF; CDR3 DNA: TGTGCCAGTAAAAGTTCTGGGGCTCAAAATGAGCAGTTCTTC
J gene: TRBJ2-1; D gene: .; clone size: .; V gene: TRBV4-2; CDR3 protein: CASSQDEDRGINEQFF; CDR3 DNA: TGTGCCAGCAGCCAAGATGAAGATCGGGGTATCAATGAGCAGTTCTTC
J gene: TRBJ2-7; D gene: TRBD1; clone size: .; V gene: TRBV27; CDR3 protein: CASSLKGQGTLYEQYF; CDR3 DNA: TGTGCCAGCAGTTTAAAGGGACAGGGGACCCTCTACGAGCAGTACTTC